The 31 T cell receptor beta chains presented below share a single source sample, sequenced in a study of response to subunit inactivated influenza vaccine. TCRdb redid the calling of the RT-PCR reads with MiXCR, one entry per CDR3 protein. The table lists 280,000 or so distinct CDR3 sequences, less than 25% of them singletons. Sample: PBMCs from blood, taken approximately 22 months after vaccination. The source of these receptors is a man in his fifties or sixties who received an inactivated influenza vaccine.

The rearrangement joins TRBV7-9 to TRBJ2-7; TRBD2 matches at 10 bases. Per germline, CDR1 SEHNR and CDR2 FQNEAQ (reference sequence). The CDR3 runs to 14 residues. After removal of 0 bases from V and 6 bases from J, the junction contained 2 bases not matched to a gene. In nucleotides, the CDR3 is TGTGCCAGCAGCTTAGCGGGGACTAGCGCCGAGCAGTACTTC. Its translation: CASSLAGTSAEQYF.

This clonotype occurred a few times. The gene calls are TRBV10-2 and TRBJ2-7; 8 bases agree with TRBD1. CDR1 is WSHSY and CDR2 is SAAADI in the germline V gene. There are 16 residues in the CDR3. The ends lost 6 bases at V and 2 bases at J; junction bases unmatched: 12. The CDR3 here is CASSYTPRQGPYEQYF. The DNA of the CDR3 is TGCGCCAGCAGCTATACTCCGAGACAGGGGCCCTACGAGCAGTACTTC.

The sample holds a few counts of this clonotype. For the CDR3, the DNA is TGTGCCAGCGGAAGACAGGCCTCTGGAAACACCATATATTTT. Its protein product is CASGRQASGNTIYF. This chain joins TRBV6-2 or TRBV6-3 and TRBJ1-3, with D perhaps TRBD1 (6 bases). This CDR3 has 14 residues. V was clipped by 8 bases and J by 0 bases, with 11 bases between them. Germline V gene data show CDR1 as MNHEY and CDR2 as SVGEGT.

The J gene is TRBJ1-4, the V gene TRBV7-9; weak D call: TRBD1 (6 bases). Germline V lookup: CDR1 SEHNR, CDR2 FQNEAQ (reference sequence). The CDR3 spans 17 residues. The V and J ends lost 5 bases and 4 bases respectively, with 20 bases between them. The CDR3 spells CASSPRLRDTDNEKLFF. CDR3 DNA: TGTGCCAGCAGCCCCCGTTTGCGGGACACGGATAATGAAAAACTGTTTTTT.

This clonotype was observed many times. This chain joins TRBV4-2 and TRBJ1-2, with 7 bases matching TRBD1. CDR1 is LGHNA, CDR2 YNFKEQ, per germline. After removal of 0 bases from V and 4 bases from J, the junction contained 8 bases not matched to a gene. This CDR3 is built from 16 residues. The CDR3 here is CASSQEVGWDSYGYTF. The CDR3 nucleotides are TGTGCCAGCAGCCAAGAAGTTGGTTGGGACAGCTATGGCTACACCTTC.

The chain joins TRBV6-1 to TRBJ1-1; a possible D gene is TRBD1 (5 bases). The V gene lost 7 bases and the J gene lost 1 base, with 16 bases spanning the gap. This CDR3 has 15 residues. Germline assignment: CDR1 MNHNS and CDR2 SASEGT. The CDR3 DNA sequence: TGTGCCAGCATAGGCCTGGGGCAGGGGAACACTGAAGCTTTCTTT. It encodes CASIGLGQGNTEAFF.

As to this clonotype: Its ends do not fully match the called genes, so a read error is possible. The rearrangement joins TRBV12-3 or TRBV12-4 to TRBJ1-1; no clear D. The CDR3 length is 13 residues. The CDR3 loop is CVSSLTENTEAFF. The CDR3 DNA follows: TGTGTCAGCAGTTTGACGGAGAACACTGAAGCTTTCTTT.

This sequence joins TRBV20-1 and TRBJ2-3; D remains ambiguous. The germline V and J ends were trimmed by 0 bases and 7 bases, with 14 bases remaining between them. Germline CDR1 DFQATT, CDR2 SNEGSKA (reference sequence). The CDR3 runs to 14 residues. This chain's CDR3 is CSARDGLVANTQYF. CDR3 DNA sequence: TGCAGTGCTAGAGATGGGTTAGTGGCAAATACGCAGTATTTT.

This clonotype was counted at least ten times. The chain employs TRBV6-2 or TRBV6-3 and TRBJ1-1; 7 nucleotides align to TRBD1. This CDR3 has 12 amino acids. The J segment lost 11 bases and the V segment lost 6 bases, leaving 9 bases of the junction unmatched. Germline V gene data show CDR1 as MNHEY and CDR2 as SVGEGT. The CDR3 here is CASSNGTEVAFF. The CDR3 DNA sequence: TGTGCCAGCAGCAATGGGACAGAGGTCGCTTTCTTT.

This clonotype was counted at least ten times. The J gene is TRBJ2-1, the V gene TRBV5-1; 7 bases match TRBD1. The CDR3 spans 14 residues. V gave up 0 bases and J gave up 8 bases; unmatched junction bases: 5. The V gene's germline CDR1 is SGHRS and CDR2 YFSETQ. The CDR3 reads CASSLVSGGDEQFF. The CDR3 nucleotides read TGCGCCAGCAGCTTGGTTTCAGGGGGAGATGAGCAGTTCTTC.

The rearrangement joins TRBV5-1 to TRBJ2-1; D is undetermined. The CDR3 runs to 14 residues. Trimming cost V 4 bases and J 3 bases, with 11 bases left between them. CDR1 is SGHRS and CDR2 is YFSETQ in the germline V gene. The chain's CDR3 is CASSLRTFYNEQFF. CDR3 bases: TGCGCCAGCAGCCTCCGTACGTTCTACAATGAGCAGTTCTTC.

This clonotype was detected ten times or more. The chain joins TRBV29-1 to TRBJ2-7; D could derive from TRBD1 or TRBD2 (6 bases each). Germline V gene sequence: CDR1 SQVTM, CDR2 ANQGSEA. This CDR3 has 12 residues. V gave up 6 bases and J gave up 1 base, with 10 bases separating them. CDR3 coding DNA: TGCAGCGTCGGGGGCACTTCCTACGAGCAGTACTTC. Amino acids: CSVGGTSYEQYF.

The rearrangement joins TRBV29-1 to TRBJ2-1; possible D gene TRBD1, 6 bases. Germline values: CDR1 SQVTM, CDR2 ANQGSEA. Trimming removed 7 bases at V and 8 bases at J, with 18 bases between. The CDR3 is made up of 13 amino acids. The CDR3 region is CSATTGFGDEQFF. The CDR3 DNA reads as TGCAGCGCCACCACAGGGTTCGGGGATGAGCAGTTCTTC.

The chain carries TRBV6-5 and TRBJ2-2, with 9 bases fitting TRBD2. The trim removed 2 bases at V and 4 bases at J, leaving 11 bases unmatched. CDR1 and CDR2 (germline): MNHEY, SVGAGI. The CDR3 runs 18 residues. The CDR3, as DNA: TGTGCCAGCAGTTACGGTGGGCTAGCGGGGATGGGCACCGGGGAGCTGTTTTTT. This translates into CASSYGGLAGMGTGELFF.

The chain employs TRBV7-9 and TRBJ2-3, with D uncertain. Trimming stripped 5 bases from V and 2 bases from J, with 8 bases between. CDR1 and CDR2 from the germline V gene are SEHNR and FQNEAQ (reference sequence). The CDR3 has 13 amino acids. The CDR3 region has the DNA TGTGCCAGCAGCCGATTCAACACAGATACGCAGTATTTT. Translated: CASSRFNTDTQYF.

The V and J genes are TRBV4-3 and TRBJ2-7, with no clear D. The germline CDR1 and CDR2 sequences are LGHNA and YSLEER. This CDR3 region has 17 residues. Trimming shortened V by 0 bases and J by 6 bases, and 21 bases separated the two germline ends. The CDR3 DNA follows: TGCGCCAGCAGCCAAGATCTCGATGTAGCAATTAAACGCGAGCAGTACTTC. Protein sequence: CASSQDLDVAIKREQYF.

This clonotype appeared a few times. The chain employs TRBV4-3 and TRBJ1-1; D ambiguous. In germline, CDR1 is LGHNA, CDR2 YSLEER. Trimming pared 1 base from V and 3 bases from J, leaving 6 bases between. The CDR3 sequence is 13 residues long. The CDR3 region has the DNA TGCGCCAGCAGCCAAGGATTCCACACTGAAGCTTTCTTT. Translation: CASSQGFHTEAFF.

This clonotype was picked up a small number of times. V and J are TRBV15 and TRBJ1-6; 8 bases align to TRBD1. J gave up 8 bases and V 0 bases, and 3 bases lay outside the gene matches. Germline V CDR1 and CDR2: LNHNV, YYDKDF (reference sequence). The CDR3 sequence is 15 residues long. DNA of the CDR3: TGTGCCACCAGCAGAGAACAGGGGGTGGATTCACCCCTCCACTTT. This sequence encodes CATSREQGVDSPLHF.

The chain combines TRBV28 with TRBJ2-7; weak D call: TRBD1 (5 bases). CDR1 MDHEN and CDR2 SYDVKM come from the germline V gene. This CDR3 comprises 15 residues. The germline V and J ends were trimmed by 4 bases and 3 bases, with 16 bases remaining between them. CDR3 in amino acids: CASSWAGRLVYEQYF. The CDR3 DNA is TGTGCCAGCAGTTGGGCAGGGCGGCTAGTCTACGAGCAGTACTTC.

This clonotype was seen repeatedly, ten times or more. The chain uses TRBV10-3 and TRBJ1-1; TRBD1 might be the D (6 bases). The CDR3 runs to 12 residues. Germline V CDR1 and CDR2: ENHRY, SYGVKD. Between the trimmed V and J ends, which lost 10 bases and 3 bases, there was a span of 12 bases. The CDR3 nucleotides read TGTGCCACAGGGGTGGCCGACACTGAAGCTTTCTTT. Its protein is CATGVADTEAFF.

V is TRBV20-1 and J is TRBJ1-2; TRBD1 matches at 12 bases. This CDR3 comprises 15 residues. Germline CDR1 reads DFQATT; CDR2 reads SNEGSKA (reference sequence). J gave up 5 bases and V 7 bases, and 11 bases lay outside the gene matches. CDR3 DNA sequence: TGCAGTGTTCCCGGGAGGGACAGGGGGCGTTATGGCTACACCTTC. Amino acid sequence: CSVPGRDRGRYGYTF.

V and J are TRBV6-2 or TRBV6-3 and TRBJ1-5; D gene uncertain. CDR3 length: 13 amino acids. Germline CDR1 is MNHEY and CDR2 is SVGEGT. Trimming removed 5 bases from V and 5 bases from J, with 10 bases in between. The CDR3 bases are TGTGCCAGCAGTGGGGTCCCGTATCAGCCCCAGCATTTT. Its translation is CASSGVPYQPQHF.

The rearrangement links TRBV6-2 or TRBV6-3 to TRBJ2-7; TRBD1 might be the D (9 bases). Trimming took off 2 bases at V and 5 bases at J, with 31 bases between the two ends. The V gene's germline CDR1 is MNHEY and CDR2 SVGEGT. The CDR3 is 20 residues long. CDR3 sequence reads: CASSYTWTGEAGVGKNEQYF. The CDR3 coding sequence is TGTGCCAGCAGTTACACCTGGACAGGGGAAGCGGGAGTGGGGAAAAACGAGCAGTACTTC.

This clonotype was recorded once. V and J are TRBV7-2 and TRBJ2-7, with TRBD1 identical over 9 bases. J gave up 4 bases and V 5 bases, and 12 bases lay outside the gene matches. This CDR3 has 16 residues. Looked up from germline, CDR1 is SGHTA and CDR2 is FQGNSA. CDR3 DNA: TGTGCCAGCAGCCTGGTGAGACAGGGGGAAACTTACGAGCAGTACTTC. Its protein is CASSLVRQGETYEQYF.

This clonotype turned up a few times. The chain employs TRBV10-3 and TRBJ2-1, with D possibly TRBD2 on 6 matching bases. Trimming cost V 4 bases and J 15 bases, with 16 bases left between them. Germline loops: CDR1 ENHRY, CDR2 SYGVKD. The CDR3 length is 12 residues. In DNA form, the CDR3 reads TGTGCCATCAGTGCGGAGGGGCGCCAAGGGTTCTTC. Translated, it gives CAISAEGRQGFF.

This chain links TRBV20-1 with TRBJ2-3; 10 positions match TRBD2. J gave up 1 base and V 4 bases, and 5 bases lay outside the gene matches. The CDR3 spans 15 residues. Germline CDR1 reads DFQATT; CDR2 reads SNEGSKA (reference sequence). CDR3 in amino acids: CSATVGLAGTDTQYF. CDR3 sequence (DNA): TGCAGTGCTACCGTCGGACTAGCGGGCACAGATACGCAGTATTTT.

This clonotype has just a few counts. The V call is TRBV3-1, the J call TRBJ1-2; no clear D gene. V was cut by 2 bases and J by 0 bases, with 10 bases left in between. This CDR3 has 15 residues. CDR1 is LGHDT and CDR2 is YNNKEL in the germline V gene (reference sequence). The CDR3 reads CASSQSARPNYGYTF. The DNA of the CDR3 is TGTGCCAGCAGCCAATCGGCCCGCCCTAACTATGGCTACACCTTC.

This clonotype showed up many times. The chain employs TRBV7-9 and TRBJ1-3, with 7 bases identical to TRBD1. V was clipped by 4 bases and J by 0 bases; unmatched bases: 0. Looked up from germline, CDR1 is SEHNR and CDR2 is FQNEAQ (reference sequence). The CDR3 has 14 residues. In DNA, the CDR3 is TGTGCCAGCAGCTACAGGGGCTCTGGAAACACCATATATTTT. As protein: CASSYRGSGNTIYF.

The chain links TRBV19 to TRBJ1-4; D gene ambiguous. The germline CDR1 and CDR2 sequences are LNHDA and SQIVND (reference sequence). The CDR3 has 14 residues. The V gene lost 7 bases and the J gene lost 4 bases, with 13 bases spanning the gap. CDR3 DNA: TGTGCCAGTACTGGTGACACCCTTAATGAAAAACTGTTTTTT. Protein product: CASTGDTLNEKLFF.

In this sample, this clonotype turned up a few times. This chain joins TRBV4-3 and TRBJ1-6, with D perhaps matching TRBD1 (6 bases). The CDR3 is 14 amino acids. CDR1 is LGHNA and CDR2 is YSLEER in the germline V gene. V lost 0 bases and J lost 11, with 11 bases in between. CDR3 region: CASSQDRGPTPLHF. In DNA, the CDR3 is TGCGCCAGCAGCCAAGACAGGGGACCTACACCCCTCCACTTT.

The gene calls are TRBV30 and TRBJ1-2; a weak D match, TRBD1 (6 bases). The CDR3 sequence is 13 residues long. Trimming removed 1 base from V and 3 bases from J, with 9 bases in between. The germline V gene encodes CDR1 GTSNPN and CDR2 SVGIG (reference sequence). Here the CDR3 reads CAWSEGGDYGYTF. The CDR3 nucleotides read TGTGCCTGGAGTGAGGGGGGGGACTATGGCTACACCTTC.